Presented here are 9 T cell receptor beta chains from one specimen sequenced in a study of cytomegalovirus exposure and HLA in healthy donors. The protocol was immunoSEQ multiplex PCR, while the TCRdb copy is restricted to in-frame clones and leaves out a portion. The data contain some 250,000 clones, 90% of them singletons. The source material was PBMCs. These receptors all stem from a woman aged 18-29 years in good health and CMV-seronegative.

The chain joins TRBV6-5 to TRBJ2-7, with D maybe TRBD2 (5 bases). Germline values: CDR1 MNHEY, CDR2 SVGAGI. The CDR3 runs 13 residues. Trimming stripped 2 bases from V and 6 bases from J, with 11 bases between. The CDR3 spells CASSYLGVGEQYF. The CDR3 nucleotides read TGTGCCAGCAGTTACCTCGGGGTGGGCGAGCAGTACTTC.

The chain is built from TRBV6-1 and TRBJ2-3; D gene ambiguous. The germline CDR1 and CDR2 sequences are MNHNS and SASEGT. This CDR3 is 13 amino acids long. Trimming cost V 8 bases and J 7 bases, with 16 bases left between them. CDR3 sequence reads: CASRMEFGYTQYF. CDR3 DNA sequence: TGTGCCAGCCGGATGGAGTTTGGGTATACGCAGTATTTT.

V gene TRBV28 combines with J gene TRBJ2-2, with D perhaps matching TRBD1 (7 bases). Between the trimmed V and J ends, which lost 2 bases and 7 bases, there was a span of 14 bases. Germline values: CDR1 MDHEN, CDR2 SYDVKM. This CDR3 contains 15 residues. CDR3 amino acids: CASSLGGGRGGELFF. CDR3 in DNA: TGTGCCAGCAGTTTAGGAGGGGGCAGAGGCGGGGAGCTGTTTTTT.

This clone was recorded a few times. This chain joins TRBV10-1 and TRBJ1-1; D is possibly TRBD1 (5 bases). Looked up from germline, CDR1 is WNHNN and CDR2 is SYGVQD (reference sequence). CDR3 size: 14 residues. Trimming left V 3 bases short and J 1 base short, with 9 bases between. The CDR3 sequence is CASSEPGENTEAFF. CDR3 in DNA: TGCGCCAGCAGTGAACCGGGGGAGAACACTGAAGCTTTCTTT.

V is TRBV5-1 and J is TRBJ2-3; TRBD1 agrees at 10 bases. Germline CDR1 and CDR2: SGHRS and YFSETQ. V dropped 4 bases and J dropped 3; count of bases not matched to a gene: 5. The CDR3 spans 15 residues. The CDR3 spells CASSGPGQGTDTQYF. The CDR3 coding sequence is TGCGCCAGCAGCGGACCGGGACAGGGGACAGATACGCAGTATTTT.

This clone has only one observation. The chain uses TRBV11-2 and TRBJ1-2; weak D call: TRBD1 (5 bases). Trimming took off 5 bases at V and 2 bases at J, with 12 bases between the two ends. Germline CDR1 SGHAT, CDR2 FQNNGV. The CDR3 has 14 residues. The DNA for the CDR3 is TGTGCCAGCAGCCAAGGGGCACCGAACTATGGCTACACCTTC. The encoded protein is CASSQGAPNYGYTF.

In its sample, this clone was seen once. The sample contains more than one DNA sequence encoding this CDR3. This chain uses TRBV27 with TRBJ1-5; D may be TRBD1 (6 bases). CDR1 is MNHEY and CDR2 is SMNVEV in the germline V gene (reference sequence). The CDR3 is 13 amino acids. V lost 6 bases, J lost 4 bases, and 10 bases lay in between. The CDR3 DNA reads as TGTGCCAGCAGGGGACAAGGAAATCAGCCCCAGCATTTT. Its protein product is CASRGQGNQPQHF.

The genes are TRBV27 and TRBJ1-1, with 8 bases that match TRBD1. The CDR3 has 17 residues. V dropped 9 bases and J dropped 6; count of bases not matched to a gene: 21. Germline assignment: CDR1 MNHEY and CDR2 SMNVEV (reference sequence). This chain's CDR3 is CASCCGSRDRILSEAFF. The CDR3, as DNA: TGTGCCAGTTGTTGTGGATCCCGGGACAGGATATTATCTGAAGCTTTCTTT.

This chain links TRBV27 with TRBJ1-5; D gene ambiguous. V gave up 0 bases and J gave up 4 bases, with 7 bases separating them. CDR1 is MNHEY and CDR2 is SMNVEV in the germline V gene (reference sequence). This CDR3 region has 14 residues. CDR3 amino acids: CASSLSAQNQPQHF. The CDR3 DNA follows: TGTGCCAGCAGTTTATCGGCCCAAAATCAGCCCCAGCATTTT.